This T cell receptor beta chain was found in a study of T cell responses to AZD1222 COVID-19 vaccine. Germline V CDR1 and CDR2: LNHDA, SQIVND (reference sequence). V was cut by 0 bases and J by 5 bases, with 5 bases left in between. This CDR3 contains 13 residues. Turning to this clone: Other nucleotide sequences in the sample specify the same CDR3.

Method: immunoSEQ multiplex PCR; TCRdb's copy keeps in-frame clones and lacks some. The sample has 100,000 to 150,000 clones, approximately 88% seen once. The chain combines TRBV19 with TRBJ1-5, with unresolved D. Here the sequenced sample was peripheral blood, taken on day 0 of AZD1222 vaccination. The TCR was taken from an adult in good health. The CDR3 is CASSIDRDQPQHF. As DNA, the CDR3 is TGTGCCAGTAGTATAGACAGAGATCAGCCCCAGCATTTT.